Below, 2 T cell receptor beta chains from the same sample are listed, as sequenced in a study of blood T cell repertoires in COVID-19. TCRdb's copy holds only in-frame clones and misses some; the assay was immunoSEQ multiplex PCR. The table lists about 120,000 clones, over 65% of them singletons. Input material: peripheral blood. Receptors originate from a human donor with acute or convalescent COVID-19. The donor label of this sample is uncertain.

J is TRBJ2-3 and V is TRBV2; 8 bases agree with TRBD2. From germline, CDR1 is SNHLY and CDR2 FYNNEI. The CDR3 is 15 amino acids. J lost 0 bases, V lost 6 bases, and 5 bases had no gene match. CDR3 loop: CASSPAGASTDTQYF. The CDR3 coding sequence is TGTGCCAGCAGCCCAGCGGGGGCCAGCACAGATACGCAGTATTTT.

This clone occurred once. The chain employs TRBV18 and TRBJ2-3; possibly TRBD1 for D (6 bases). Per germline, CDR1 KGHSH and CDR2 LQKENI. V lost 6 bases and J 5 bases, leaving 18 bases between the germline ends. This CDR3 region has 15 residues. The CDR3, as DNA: TGTGCCAGCTCCCGATCGACAGGTGGTATAGATACGCAGTATTTT. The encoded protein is CASSRSTGGIDTQYF.